The 4 T cell receptor beta chains given below trace back to one sample, sequenced in a study of T cell responses to AZD1222 COVID-19 vaccine. Here immunoSEQ multiplex PCR was the method, and the copy in TCRdb shows in-frame clones only, minus some. The sample shows approximately 210,000 clones, approximately 91% of them seen only once. The sample was peripheral blood, taken 28 days after the second AZD1222 dose. All receptors derive from an adult who received the AZD1222 COVID-19 vaccine.

Here the CDR3 DNA reads TGTGCCAGCAGCTTAGGGTCAAGGAACACTGAAGCTTTCTTT. It encodes CASSLGSRNTEAFF. This chain joins TRBV7-2 and TRBJ1-1; no clear D. This CDR3 is built from 14 residues. Germline lookup yields CDR1 SGHTA and CDR2 FQGNSA. The V and J ends lost 1 base and 1 base respectively, with 7 bases between them.

This chain connects TRBV20-1 to TRBJ1-1; D ambiguous. V lost 6 bases, J lost 11 bases, and 16 bases lay in between. In germline, CDR1 is DFQATT, CDR2 SNEGSKA (reference sequence). This CDR3 has 11 residues. The CDR3 loop is CSAVKGVGAFF. CDR3 DNA: TGCAGTGCCGTAAAAGGAGTCGGGGCTTTCTTT.

The J gene is TRBJ1-4, the V gene TRBV28; no clear D. Trimming took off 6 bases at V and 5 bases at J, with 4 bases between the two ends. Germline-derived CDR1 and CDR2 are MDHEN and SYDVKM. This CDR3 comprises 11 residues. CDR3 sequence reads: CASRGNEKLFF. For the CDR3, the DNA is TGTGCCAGCAGGGGGAATGAAAAACTGTTTTTT.

The V and J genes are TRBV5-1 and TRBJ1-1; D uncertain. Germline CDR1 reads SGHRS; CDR2 reads YFSETQ. The V and J ends lost 0 bases and 0 bases respectively, with 3 bases between them. The CDR3 loop spans 13 amino acids. The CDR3 sequence: CASSLAVNTEAFF. The CDR3 DNA reads TGCGCCAGCAGCTTGGCTGTGAACACTGAAGCTTTCTTT.